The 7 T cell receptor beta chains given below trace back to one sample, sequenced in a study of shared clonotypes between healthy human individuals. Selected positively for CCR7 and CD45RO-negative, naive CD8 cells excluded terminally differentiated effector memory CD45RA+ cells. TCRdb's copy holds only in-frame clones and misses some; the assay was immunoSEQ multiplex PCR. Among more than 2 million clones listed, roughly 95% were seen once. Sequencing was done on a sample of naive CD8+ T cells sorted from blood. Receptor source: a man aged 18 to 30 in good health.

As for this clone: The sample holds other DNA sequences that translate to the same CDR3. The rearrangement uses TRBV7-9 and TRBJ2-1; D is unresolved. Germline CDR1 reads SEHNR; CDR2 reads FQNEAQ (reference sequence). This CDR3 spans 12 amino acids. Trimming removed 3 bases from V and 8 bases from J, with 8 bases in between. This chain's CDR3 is CASSLRVDEQFF. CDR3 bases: TGTGCCAGCAGCTTGAGAGTGGATGAGCAGTTCTTC.

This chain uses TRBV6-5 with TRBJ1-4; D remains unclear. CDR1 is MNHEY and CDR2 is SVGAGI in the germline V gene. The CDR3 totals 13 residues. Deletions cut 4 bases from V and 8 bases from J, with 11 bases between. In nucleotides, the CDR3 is TGTGCCAGCAGTTCGGCGTCCGGGGAAAAACTGTTTTTT. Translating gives CASSSASGEKLFF.

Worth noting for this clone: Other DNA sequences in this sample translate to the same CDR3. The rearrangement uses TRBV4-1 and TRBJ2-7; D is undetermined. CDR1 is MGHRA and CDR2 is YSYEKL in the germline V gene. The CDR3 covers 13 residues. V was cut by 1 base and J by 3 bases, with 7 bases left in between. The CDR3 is CASSQAPDYEQYF. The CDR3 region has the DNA TGCGCCAGCAGCCAAGCCCCCGACTACGAGCAGTACTTC.

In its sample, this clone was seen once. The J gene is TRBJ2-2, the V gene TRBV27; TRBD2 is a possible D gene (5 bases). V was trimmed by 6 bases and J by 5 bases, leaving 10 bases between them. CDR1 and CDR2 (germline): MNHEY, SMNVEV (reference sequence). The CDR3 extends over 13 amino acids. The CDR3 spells CASSRGTTGELFF. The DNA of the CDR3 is TGTGCCAGCAGCCGGGGAACGACCGGGGAGCTGTTTTTT.

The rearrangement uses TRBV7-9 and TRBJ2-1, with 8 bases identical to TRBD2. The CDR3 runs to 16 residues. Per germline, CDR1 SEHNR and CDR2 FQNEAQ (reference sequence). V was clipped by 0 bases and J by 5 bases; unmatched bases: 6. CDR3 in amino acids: CASSLAEREPDNEQFF. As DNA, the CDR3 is TGTGCCAGCAGCTTAGCGGAGCGGGAGCCGGACAATGAGCAGTTCTTC.

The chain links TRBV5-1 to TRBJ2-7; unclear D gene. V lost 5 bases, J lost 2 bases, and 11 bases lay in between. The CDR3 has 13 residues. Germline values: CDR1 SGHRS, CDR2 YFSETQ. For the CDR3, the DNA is TGCGCCAGCAGGGTCCGGGCCACCTACGAGCAGTACTTC. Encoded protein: CASRVRATYEQYF. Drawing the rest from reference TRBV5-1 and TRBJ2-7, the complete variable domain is KAGVTQTPRYLIKTRGQQVTLSCSPISGHRSVSWYQQTPGQGLQFLFEYFSETQRNKGNFPGRFSGRQFSNSRSEMNVSTLELGDSALYLCASRVRATYEQYFGPGTRLTVT.

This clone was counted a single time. For the CDR3, the DNA is TGTGCCAGCAGTTTAGGCGGGAGGGCCGGCGATGAGCAGTTCTTC. Protein sequence: CASSLGGRAGDEQFF. This chain connects TRBV27 to TRBJ2-1; TRBD2 aligns across 9 bases. V was pared by 2 bases and J by 8 bases, with 7 bases of the junction left unmatched. This CDR3 has 15 residues. Germline V gives CDR1 MNHEY, CDR2 SMNVEV (reference sequence).